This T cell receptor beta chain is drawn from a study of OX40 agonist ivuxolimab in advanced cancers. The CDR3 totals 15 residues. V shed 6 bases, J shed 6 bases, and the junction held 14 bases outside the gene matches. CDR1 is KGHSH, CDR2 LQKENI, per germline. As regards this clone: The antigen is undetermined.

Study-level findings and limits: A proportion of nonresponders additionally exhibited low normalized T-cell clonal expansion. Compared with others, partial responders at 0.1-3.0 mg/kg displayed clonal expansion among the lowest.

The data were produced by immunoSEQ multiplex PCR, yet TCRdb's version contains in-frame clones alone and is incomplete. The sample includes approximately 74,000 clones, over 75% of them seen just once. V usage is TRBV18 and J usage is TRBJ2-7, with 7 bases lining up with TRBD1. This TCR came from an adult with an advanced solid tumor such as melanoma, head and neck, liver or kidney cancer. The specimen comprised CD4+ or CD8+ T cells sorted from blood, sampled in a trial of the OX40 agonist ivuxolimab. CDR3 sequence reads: CASSPTGVGPREQYF. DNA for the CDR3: TGTGCCAGCTCCCCTACAGGGGTAGGACCACGCGAGCAGTACTTC.